This T cell receptor beta chain comes out of a study of T-cell memory formation after mild COVID-19. The overall study: The TCR clusters were mostly specific to one donor. General study results and limits: Some clones that responded turned up in pre-infection memory, which suggests that cross-reactive memory joined in. Contracting CD8+ clones were enriched in EMRA, CD4+ mainly in CM and EM.

Constant-segment-primed 5'RACE gave TCR alpha and TCR beta cDNA libraries with sample barcodes and UMIs. MiXCR, run by TCRdb on the 5' RACE reads, gives a single entry per CDR3 protein. Found here are about 160,000 distinct CDR3 sequences, roughly 31% of them singletons; the top ten hold approximately 12%. On this clonotype itself: Its antigen is currently unknown.

The sequenced sample was PBMCs or a T cell subset sorted from them (not recorded which). This sequence was found in an adult woman who had mild COVID-19 (a few samples of this study predate the infection). Cell type and time point are not known.

The CDR3 nucleotides read TGCGCCAGCAGCCAAGAAGAGACCTACGAGCAGTACTTC. Its translation is CASSQEETYEQYF. This chain joins TRBV4-1 and TRBJ2-7; no reliable D call. The CDR3 totals 13 residues. Germline V lookup: CDR1 MGHRA, CDR2 YSYEKL. The V gene lost 0 bases and the J gene lost 2 bases, with 5 bases spanning the gap.